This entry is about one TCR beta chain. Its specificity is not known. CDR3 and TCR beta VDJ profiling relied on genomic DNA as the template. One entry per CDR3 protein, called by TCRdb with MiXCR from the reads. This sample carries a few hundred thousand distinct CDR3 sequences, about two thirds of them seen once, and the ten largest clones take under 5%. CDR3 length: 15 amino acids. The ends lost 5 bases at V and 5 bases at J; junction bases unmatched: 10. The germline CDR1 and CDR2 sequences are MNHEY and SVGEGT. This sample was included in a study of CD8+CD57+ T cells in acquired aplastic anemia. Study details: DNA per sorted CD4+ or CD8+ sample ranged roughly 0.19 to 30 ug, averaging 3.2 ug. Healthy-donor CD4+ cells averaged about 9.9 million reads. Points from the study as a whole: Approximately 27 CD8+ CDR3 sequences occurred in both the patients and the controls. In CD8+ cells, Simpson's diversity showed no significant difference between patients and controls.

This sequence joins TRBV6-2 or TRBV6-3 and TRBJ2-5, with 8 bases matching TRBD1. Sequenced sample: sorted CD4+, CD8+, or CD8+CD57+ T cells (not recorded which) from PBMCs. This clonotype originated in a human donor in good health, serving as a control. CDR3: CASSPGQGWAETQYF. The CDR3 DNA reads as TGTGCCAGCAGTCCCGGACAGGGTTGGGCGGAGACCCAGTACTTC.